The T cell receptor (beta chain) under discussion was sequenced for a study of a mutant IDH1 vaccine in newly diagnosed glioma. The time point was: week 5, during vaccination. Vaccination used 300 ug of mutant IDH1 20-mer peptide per dose, with topical imiquimod. Of note for this clone: Its target is not known.

The protocol was immunoSEQ multiplex PCR, while the TCRdb copy is restricted to in-frame clones and leaves out a portion. The repertoire includes 45,000 to 70,000 clones, about 86% of them detected once, and about 3.4% sits in the top ten. The TCR sequence derives from a man aged 25 to 40 with glioma. Sequenced material: PBMCs, taken from a glioma patient whose treatment included an IDH1 peptide vaccine.

CDR3 nucleotide sequence: TGTGCCAGCAGCGTAGCGACAGGGCGATGCCCCAGACGGAAGCCGTGCGAAAAACTGTTTTTT. Protein product: CASSVATGRCPRRKPCEKLFF. The V and J genes are TRBV9 and TRBJ1-4; TRBD1 matches at 7 bases. Germline trimming cut 0 bases from V and 8 bases from J; bases unmatched to any gene: 25. Germline assignment: CDR1 SGDLS and CDR2 YYNGEE. The CDR3 is made up of 21 amino acids.